One sample yielded the 2 T cell receptor beta chains listed below, sequenced in a study of T cells in Graves' hyperthyroidism and ophthalmopathy. The source material, RNA transcripts, was used to amplify TCR beta CDR3 regions. In the first-round RT-PCR of the TCR CDR3, the HTBI primer set was used. TCRdb fed the multiplex PCR reads into MiXCR, producing one record per CDR3 protein. The sample has 530,000 or so distinct CDR3 sequences; about half are singletons. Specimen: peripheral blood or thyroid tissue (not recorded which). All receptors derive from a woman aged 18-29 years with Graves' hyperthyroidism.

This clonotype appeared a few times. V usage is TRBV19 and J usage is TRBJ2-5; D is ambiguous. CDR1 and CDR2 from the germline V gene are LNHDA and SQIVND (reference sequence). This CDR3 comprises 14 residues. The V end was cut by 5 bases, the J end by 5 bases, with 15 bases between. The CDR3 DNA reads TGTGCCAGTAGTCTGGTGGCCTACAATGAGACCCAGTACTTC. It translates to CASSLVAYNETQYF.

With regard to this clonotype: A read error is possible here, since a much larger clone lies one base away. The conserved final phenylalanine or tryptophan is absent from the CDR3, which likely points to a read error. The CDR3 reads CASTPGLPGELFL. CDR3 DNA: TGTGCCAGCACCCCCGGACTACCCGGGGAGCTGTTTCTT. The rearrangement uses TRBV12-3 or TRBV12-4 and TRBJ2-2; TRBD2 might be the D (6 bases). Trimming cost V 7 bases and J 6 bases, with 12 bases left between them. The CDR3 is made up of 13 amino acids.